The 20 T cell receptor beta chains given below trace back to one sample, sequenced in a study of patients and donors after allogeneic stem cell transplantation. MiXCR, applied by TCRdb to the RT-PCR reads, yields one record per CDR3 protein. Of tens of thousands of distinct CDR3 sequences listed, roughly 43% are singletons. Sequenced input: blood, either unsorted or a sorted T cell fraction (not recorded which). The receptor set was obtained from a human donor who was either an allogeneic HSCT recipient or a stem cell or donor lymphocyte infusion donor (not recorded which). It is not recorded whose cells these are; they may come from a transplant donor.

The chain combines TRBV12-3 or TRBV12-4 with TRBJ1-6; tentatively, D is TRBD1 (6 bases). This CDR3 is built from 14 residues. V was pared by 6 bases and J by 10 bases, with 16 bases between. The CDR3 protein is CASSPQGYTSPLHF. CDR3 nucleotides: TGTGCCAGCAGCCCACAGGGTTATACCTCACCCCTCCACTTT.

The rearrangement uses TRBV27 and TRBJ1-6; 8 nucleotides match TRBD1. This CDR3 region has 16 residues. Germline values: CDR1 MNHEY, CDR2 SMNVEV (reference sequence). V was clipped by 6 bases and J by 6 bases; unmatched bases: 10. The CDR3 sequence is CASRGGQGGGNSPLHF. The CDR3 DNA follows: TGTGCCAGCAGGGGCGGACAGGGAGGCGGTAATTCACCCCTCCACTTT.

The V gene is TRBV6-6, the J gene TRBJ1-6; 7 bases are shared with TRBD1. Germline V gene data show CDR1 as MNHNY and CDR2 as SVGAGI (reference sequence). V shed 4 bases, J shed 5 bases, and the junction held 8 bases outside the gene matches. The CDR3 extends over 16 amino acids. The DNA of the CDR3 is TGTGCCAGCAGTTGGGGACAGCCCTATGATAATTCACCCCTCCACTTT. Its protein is CASSWGQPYDNSPLHF.

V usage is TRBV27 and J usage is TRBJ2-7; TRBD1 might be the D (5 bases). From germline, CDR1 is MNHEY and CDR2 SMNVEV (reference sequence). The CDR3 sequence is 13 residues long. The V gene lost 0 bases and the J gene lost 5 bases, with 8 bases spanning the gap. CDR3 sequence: CASSLSGVNEQYF. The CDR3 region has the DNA TGTGCCAGCAGTTTATCAGGGGTTAACGAGCAGTACTTC.

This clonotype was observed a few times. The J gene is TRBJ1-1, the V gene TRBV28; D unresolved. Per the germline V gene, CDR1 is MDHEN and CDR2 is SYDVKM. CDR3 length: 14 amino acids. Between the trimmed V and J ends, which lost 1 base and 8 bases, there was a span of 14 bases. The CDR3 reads CASSLSGRLSEAFF. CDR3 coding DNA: TGTGCCAGCAGTTTATCCGGACGCCTGTCGGAAGCTTTCTTT. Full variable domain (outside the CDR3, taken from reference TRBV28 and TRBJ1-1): DVKVTQSSRYLVKRTGEKVFLECVQDMDHENMFWYRQDPGLGLRLIYFSYDVKMKEKGDIPEGYSVSREKKERFSLILESASTNQTSMYLCASSLSGRLSEAFFGQGTRLTVV.

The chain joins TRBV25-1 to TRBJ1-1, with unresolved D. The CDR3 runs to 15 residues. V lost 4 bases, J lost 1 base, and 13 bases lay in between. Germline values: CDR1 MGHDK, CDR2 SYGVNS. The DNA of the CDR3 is TGTGCCAGCAGTGGGCCAGGACGGGGGAACACTGAAGCTTTCTTT. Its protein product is CASSGPGRGNTEAFF.

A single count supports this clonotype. CDR3 loop: CASILSAVAGELFF. Written as DNA, the CDR3 is TGTGCCAGCATACTTTCCGCAGTCGCCGGGGAGCTGTTTTTT. This sequence joins TRBV2 and TRBJ2-2; no firm D call. The CDR3 totals 14 residues. The V gene's germline CDR1 is SNHLY and CDR2 FYNNEI. The germline V and J ends were trimmed by 7 bases and 6 bases, with 15 bases remaining between them.

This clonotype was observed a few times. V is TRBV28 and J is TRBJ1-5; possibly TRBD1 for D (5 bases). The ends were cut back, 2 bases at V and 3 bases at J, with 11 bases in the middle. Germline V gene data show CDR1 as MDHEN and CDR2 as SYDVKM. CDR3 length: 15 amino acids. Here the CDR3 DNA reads TGTGCCAGCAGTTTAGCCCTGGACAACAATCAGCCCCAGCATTTT. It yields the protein CASSLALDNNQPQHF.

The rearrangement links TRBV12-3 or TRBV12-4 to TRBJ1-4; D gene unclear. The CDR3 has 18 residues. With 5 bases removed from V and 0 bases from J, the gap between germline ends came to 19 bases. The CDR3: CASSPKWNPGATNEKLFF. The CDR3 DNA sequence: TGTGCCAGCAGTCCCAAATGGAACCCTGGGGCAACTAATGAAAAACTGTTTTTT.

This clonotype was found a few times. CDR3 amino acids: CASRRTGSSNQPQHF. CDR3 nucleotide sequence: TGTGCCAGCAGACGGACAGGGTCGAGCAATCAGCCCCAGCATTTT. The rearrangement uses TRBV12-3 or TRBV12-4 and TRBJ1-5, with 8 positions matching TRBD1. The CDR3 sequence is 15 residues long. Unmatched junction bases numbered 5, after V lost 6 bases and J lost 1 base.

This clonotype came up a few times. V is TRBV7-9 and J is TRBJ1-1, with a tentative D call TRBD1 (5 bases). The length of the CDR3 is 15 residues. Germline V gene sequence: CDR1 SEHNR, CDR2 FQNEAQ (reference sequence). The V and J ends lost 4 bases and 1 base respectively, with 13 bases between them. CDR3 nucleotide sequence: TGTGCCAGCAGCTCCCTGGGGGGAGGGAACACTGAAGCTTTCTTT. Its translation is CASSSLGGGNTEAFF.

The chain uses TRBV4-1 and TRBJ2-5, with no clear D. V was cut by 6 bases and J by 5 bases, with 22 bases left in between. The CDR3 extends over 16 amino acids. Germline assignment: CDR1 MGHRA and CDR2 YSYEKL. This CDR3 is CASSLLGPATLETQYF. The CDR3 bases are TGCGCCAGCAGTCTACTGGGTCCCGCCACTCTGGAGACCCAGTACTTC.

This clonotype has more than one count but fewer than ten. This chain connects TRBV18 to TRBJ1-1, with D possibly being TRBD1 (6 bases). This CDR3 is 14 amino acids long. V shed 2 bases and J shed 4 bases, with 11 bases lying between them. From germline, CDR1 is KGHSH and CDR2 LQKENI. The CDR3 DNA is TGTGCCAGCTCACCAGCACCCAGGGGCACTGAAGCTTTCTTT. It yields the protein CASSPAPRGTEAFF.

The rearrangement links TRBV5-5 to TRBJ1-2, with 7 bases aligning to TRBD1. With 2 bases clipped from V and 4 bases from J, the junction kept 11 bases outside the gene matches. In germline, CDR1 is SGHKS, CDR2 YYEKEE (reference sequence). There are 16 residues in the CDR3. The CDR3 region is CASSFGRTGEFYGYTF. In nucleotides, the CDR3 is TGTGCCAGCAGCTTCGGGAGGACAGGAGAGTTCTATGGCTACACCTTC. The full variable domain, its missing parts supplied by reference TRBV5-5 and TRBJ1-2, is DAGVTQSPTHLIKTRGQQVTLRCSPISGHKSVSWYQQVLGQGPQFIFQYYEKEERGRGNFPDRFSARQFPNYSSELNVNALLLGDSALYLCASSFGRTGEFYGYTFGSGTRLTVV.

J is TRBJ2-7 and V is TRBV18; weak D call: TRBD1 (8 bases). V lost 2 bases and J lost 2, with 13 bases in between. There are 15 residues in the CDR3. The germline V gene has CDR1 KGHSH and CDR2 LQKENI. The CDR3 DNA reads TGTGCCAGCTCACCAACTACAGGGGGGGCCTACGAGCAGTACTTC. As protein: CASSPTTGGAYEQYF.

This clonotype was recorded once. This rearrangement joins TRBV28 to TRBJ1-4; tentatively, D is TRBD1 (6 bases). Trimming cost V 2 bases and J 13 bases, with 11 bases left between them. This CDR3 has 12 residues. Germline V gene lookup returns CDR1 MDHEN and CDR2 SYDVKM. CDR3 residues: CASSLETGALFF. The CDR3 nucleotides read TGTGCCAGCAGTTTAGAGACAGGCGCACTGTTTTTT. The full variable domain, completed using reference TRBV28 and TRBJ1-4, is DVKVTQSSRYLVKRTGEKVFLECVQDMDHENMFWYRQDPGLGLRLIYFSYDVKMKEKGDIPEGYSVSREKKERFSLILESASTNQTSMYLCASSLETGALFFGSGTQLSVL.

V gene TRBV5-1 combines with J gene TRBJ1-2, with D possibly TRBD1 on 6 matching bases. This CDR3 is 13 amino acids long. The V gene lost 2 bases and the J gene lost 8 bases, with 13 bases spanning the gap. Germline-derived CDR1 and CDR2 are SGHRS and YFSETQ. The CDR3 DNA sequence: TGCGCCAGCAGCTTCGCGGCCAGGGGAGGCTACACCTTC. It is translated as CASSFAARGGYTF.

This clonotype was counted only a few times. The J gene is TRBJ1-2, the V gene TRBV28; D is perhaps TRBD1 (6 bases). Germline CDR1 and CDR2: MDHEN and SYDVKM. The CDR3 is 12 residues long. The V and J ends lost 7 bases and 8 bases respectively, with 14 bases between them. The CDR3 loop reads CASKQGIEGYTF. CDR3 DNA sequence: TGTGCCAGCAAGCAGGGGATTGAGGGCTACACCTTC.

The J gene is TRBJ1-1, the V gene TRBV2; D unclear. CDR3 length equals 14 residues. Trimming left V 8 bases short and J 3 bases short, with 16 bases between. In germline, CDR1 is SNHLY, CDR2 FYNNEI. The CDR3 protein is CASRSRPRDTEAFF. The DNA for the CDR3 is TGTGCCAGCCGTTCTCGGCCGCGGGACACTGAAGCTTTCTTT.

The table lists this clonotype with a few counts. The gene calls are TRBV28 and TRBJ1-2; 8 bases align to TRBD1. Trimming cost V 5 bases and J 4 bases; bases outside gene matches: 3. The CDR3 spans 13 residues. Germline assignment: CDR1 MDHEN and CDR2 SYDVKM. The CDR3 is CASSNDRGYGYTF. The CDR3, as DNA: TGTGCCAGCAGTAACGACAGGGGCTATGGCTACACCTTC.